The source of this T cell receptor (beta chain) is a study of blood T cell repertoires in COVID-19. The data were produced by immunoSEQ multiplex PCR, yet TCRdb's version contains in-frame clones alone and is incomplete. The repertoire has 63,000 or so clones, around four fifths of them found once; the top ten carry about 38%. Material for sequencing was peripheral blood. The TCR comes from a human donor in a cohort sampled during active COVID-19.

CDR3 DNA: TGTGCCAGCAGCCACGCGGTCGGGGGAAAAGGAGAGACCCAGTACTTC. This sequence encodes CASSHAVGGKGETQYF. J is TRBJ2-5 and V is TRBV4-2; D possibly corresponds to TRBD2 (6 bases). Trimming removed 3 bases from V and 4 bases from J, with 18 bases in between. Germline CDR1 and CDR2: LGHNA and YNFKEQ. The CDR3 totals 16 residues.